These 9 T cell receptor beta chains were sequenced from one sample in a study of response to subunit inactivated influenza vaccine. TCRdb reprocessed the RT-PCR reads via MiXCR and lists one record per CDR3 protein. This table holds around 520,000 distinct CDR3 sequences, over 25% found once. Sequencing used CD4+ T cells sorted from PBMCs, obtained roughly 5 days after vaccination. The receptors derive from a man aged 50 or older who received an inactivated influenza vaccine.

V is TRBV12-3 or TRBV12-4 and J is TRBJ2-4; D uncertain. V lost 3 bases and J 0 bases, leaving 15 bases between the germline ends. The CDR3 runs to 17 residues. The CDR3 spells CASSFGSGTLAKNIQYF. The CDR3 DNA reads TGTGCCAGCAGTTTTGGGTCAGGAACCCTAGCCAAAAACATTCAGTACTTC.

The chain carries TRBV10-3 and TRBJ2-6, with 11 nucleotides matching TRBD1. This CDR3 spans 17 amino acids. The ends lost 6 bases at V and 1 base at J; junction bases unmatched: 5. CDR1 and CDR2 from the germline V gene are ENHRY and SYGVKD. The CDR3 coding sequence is TGTGCCATCAGGAGGGACAGGGGGGCGTCTGGGGCCAACGTCCTGACTTTC. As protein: CAIRRDRGASGANVLTF.

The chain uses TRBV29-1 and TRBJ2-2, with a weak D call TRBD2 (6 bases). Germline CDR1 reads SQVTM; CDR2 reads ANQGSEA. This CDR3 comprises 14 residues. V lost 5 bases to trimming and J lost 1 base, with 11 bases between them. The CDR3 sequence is CSVRNSGNTGELFF. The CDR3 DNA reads TGCAGCGTTCGGAATAGCGGGAACACCGGGGAGCTGTTTTTT.

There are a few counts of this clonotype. In DNA, the CDR3 is TGCGCCAGCAGTACCAGCGGGAGGGCCTACAATGAGCAGTTCTTC. Encoded protein: CASSTSGRAYNEQFF. This chain uses TRBV4-3 with TRBJ2-1, with 10 bases matching TRBD2. V shed 6 bases and J 2 bases; nucleotides not matched to a gene: 4. In germline, CDR1 is LGHNA, CDR2 YSLEER. The CDR3 totals 15 residues.

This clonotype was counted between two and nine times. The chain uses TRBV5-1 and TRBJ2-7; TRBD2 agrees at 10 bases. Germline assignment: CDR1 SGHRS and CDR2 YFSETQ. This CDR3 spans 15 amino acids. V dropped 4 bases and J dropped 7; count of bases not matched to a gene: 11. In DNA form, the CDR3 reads TGCGCCAGCAGCAACATAGCGGGAGGAACGGGAGAGCAGTACTTC. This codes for CASSNIAGGTGEQYF. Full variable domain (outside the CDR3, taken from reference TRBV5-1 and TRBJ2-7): KAGVTQTPRYLIKTRGQQVTLSCSPISGHRSVSWYQQTPGQGLQFLFEYFSETQRNKGNFPGRFSGRQFSNSRSEMNVSTLELGDSALYLCASSNIAGGTGEQYFGPGTRLTVT.

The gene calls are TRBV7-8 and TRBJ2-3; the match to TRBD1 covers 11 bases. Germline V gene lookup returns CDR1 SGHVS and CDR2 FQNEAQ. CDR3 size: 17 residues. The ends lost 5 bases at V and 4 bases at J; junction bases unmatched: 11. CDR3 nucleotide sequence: TGTGCCAGCAGCCCCATCCGGGACAGGGGGTACGCAGATACGCAGTATTTT. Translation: CASSPIRDRGYADTQYF.

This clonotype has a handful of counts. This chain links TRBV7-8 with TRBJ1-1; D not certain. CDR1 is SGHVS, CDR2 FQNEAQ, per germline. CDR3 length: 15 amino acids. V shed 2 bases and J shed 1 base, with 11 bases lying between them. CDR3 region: CASSLPPWANTEAFF. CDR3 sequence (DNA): TGTGCCAGCAGCTTACCACCGTGGGCGAACACTGAAGCTTTCTTT. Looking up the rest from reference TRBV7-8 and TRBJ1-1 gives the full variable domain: GAGVSQSPRYKVAKRGQDVALRCDPISGHVSLFWYQQALGQGPEFLTYFQNEAQLDKSGLPSDRFFAERPEGSVSTLKIQRTQQEDSAVYLCASSLPPWANTEAFFGQGTRLTVV.

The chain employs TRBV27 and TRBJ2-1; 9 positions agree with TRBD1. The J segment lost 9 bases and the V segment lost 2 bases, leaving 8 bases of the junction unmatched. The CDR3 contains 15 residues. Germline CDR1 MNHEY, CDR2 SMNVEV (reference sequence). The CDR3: CASSLGGTGRGEQFF. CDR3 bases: TGTGCCAGCAGTTTAGGGGGGACAGGGCGTGGTGAGCAGTTCTTC.

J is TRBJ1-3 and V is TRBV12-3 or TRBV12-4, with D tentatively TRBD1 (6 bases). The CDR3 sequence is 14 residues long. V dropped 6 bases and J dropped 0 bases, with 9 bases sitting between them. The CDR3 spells CASRPDSSGNTIYF. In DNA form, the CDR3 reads TGTGCCAGCAGACCGGACAGCTCTGGAAACACCATATATTTT.